This is a list of T cell receptor beta chains from one sample in a study of blood T cell repertoires in COVID-19. Data came from immunoSEQ multiplex PCR; TCRdb stores just in-frame clones and leaves some out. The sample includes over 100,000 clones, around 87% of them seen just once. Sequenced input: peripheral blood. The source of these receptors is a man aged 50 to 59 with active or convalescent COVID-19. Each CDR3 is given with its conserved first and last residue. The D gene is left open where the match is weak. Expanded clones are given a class, and other clones once, few, many or no size at all.

j_call | d_call | v_call | clone_size | cdr3_nt | cdr3_aa
TRBJ1-5 | - | TRBV7-9 | - | TGTGCCAGCAGCTTGGGCTATAGCAATCAGCCCCAGCATTTT | CASSLGYSNQPQHF
TRBJ2-5 | - | TRBV2 | - | TGTGCCAGCAGTGAGCCCAGGCCAGAGACCCAGTACTTC | CASSEPRPETQYF
TRBJ1-5 | - | TRBV6-4 | - | TGTGCCAGCAGTGACAGGGCTCAGGGCGATCAGCCCCAGCATTTT | CASSDRAQGDQPQHF
TRBJ1-1 | - | TRBV12-5 | - | TGTGCTAGTGACCCCTCTCTGGGCCGCACTGAAGCTTTCTTT | CASDPSLGRTEAFF
TRBJ2-3 | TRBD1 | TRBV23-1 | - | TGCGCCAGCAGTTCCGGGACAGGGCGTCCAGATACGCAGTATTTT | CASSSGTGRPDTQYF
TRBJ2-3 | - | TRBV7-2 | - | TGTGCCAGCAGCTTAATCGGCACAGATACGCAGTATTTT | CASSLIGTDTQYF
TRBJ2-2 | - | TRBV10-3 | - | TGTGCCATCAGTACAGGGGAGGCAACCGGGGAGCTGTTTTTT | CAISTGEATGELFF
TRBJ1-2 | TRBD1 | TRBV18 | - | TGTGCCAGCTTTACCGGGACAGGGCTTAACTATGGCTACACCTTC | CASFTGTGLNYGYTF
TRBJ2-1 | - | TRBV29-1 | - | TGCAGCGTTGAGTACCAGGGAAATGAGCAGTTCTTC | CSVEYQGNEQFF
TRBJ1-3 | TRBD1 | TRBV6-5 | - | TGTGCCAGCTGCCGGGACAGGGGAGCTGGAAACACCATATATTTT | CASCRDRGAGNTIYF
TRBJ2-2 | - | TRBV3-1/TRBV3-2 | - | TGTGCCAGCAGCCAACTCGGGTCGGGGGGGGAGCTGTTTTTT | CASSQLGSGGELFF
TRBJ1-5 | - | TRBV15 | - | TGTGCCACCAGCAGAGAGTCCGCCGGACAGCCAAATCAGCCCCAGCATTTT | CATSRESAGQPNQPQHF
TRBJ2-3 | - | TRBV7-7 | - | TGTGCCAGCAGCTTACAGCAGGGAAGGGTAAATACGCAGTATTTT | CASSLQQGRVNTQYF
TRBJ2-1 | TRBD1 | TRBV29-1 | - | TGCAGCGCCCCAAGACAGGGGGCGGGAGAGCAGTTCTTC | CSAPRQGAGEQFF
TRBJ2-4 | - | TRBV15 | - | TGTGCCACCAGCACGGGGGAGAGGTCTGCAGCCAAAAACATTCAGTACTTC | CATSTGERSAAKNIQYF
TRBJ1-5 | TRBD1 | TRBV6-2/TRBV6-3 | - | TGTGCCAGCAGCTTGGGACAGGATAGCAATCAGCCCCAGCATTTT | CASSLGQDSNQPQHF
TRBJ2-7 | TRBD1 | TRBV12-3/TRBV12-4 | - | TGTGCCAGCAGGGGGACAGGGGGCGAGCAGTACTTC | CASRGTGGEQYF
TRBJ2-5 | - | TRBV16 | - | TGTGCCAGCAGCCAATCGAGGGAAACCCAGTACTTC | CASSQSRETQYF
TRBJ1-1 | TRBD1 | TRBV19 | once | TGTGCCAGTAGTACCCGACAGGGGATTGAAGCTTTCTTT | CASSTRQGIEAFF
TRBJ2-1 | - | TRBV10-1 | few | TGCGCCAGCAGTGAGTTTAAACAGGACCCCTACAATGAGCAGTTCTTC | CASSEFKQDPYNEQFF
TRBJ1-6 | - | TRBV12-5 | - | TGTGCTAGTGGTCCTTCGGGATATAATTCACCCCTCCACTTT | CASGPSGYNSPLHF
TRBJ1-4 | - | TRBV10-3 | - | TGTGCCATCAGTGAGTCGGGGGGGCCTAATGAAAAACTGTTTTTT | CAISESGGPNEKLFF
TRBJ2-5 | - | TRBV5-1 | - | TGCGCCAGCAGCTTCGAGGAAGAGACCCAGTACTTC | CASSFEEETQYF
TRBJ1-1 | TRBD1 | TRBV6-2/TRBV6-3 | - | TGTGCCAGCAGTTCACAGGGGACGAACACTGAAGCTTTCTTT | CASSSQGTNTEAFF
TRBJ1-4 | TRBD1 | TRBV14 | - | TGTGCCAGCAGCCCCCGGACAGGGTTGGAAAAACTGTTTTTT | CASSPRTGLEKLFF
TRBJ2-3 | - | TRBV11-2 | - | TGTGCCAGCAGCCGAGGACAAATCACAGATACGCAGTATTTT | CASSRGQITDTQYF
TRBJ2-5 | - | TRBV3-1/TRBV3-2 | - | TGTGCCACCTCGGGCCGGGGGGCAGAGACCCAGTACTTC | CATSGRGAETQYF
TRBJ2-1 | TRBD2 | TRBV18 | - | TGTGCCAGCTCACCAGGTAGCGGGGGCAACGAGCAGTTCTTC | CASSPGSGGNEQFF
TRBJ1-1 | TRBD1 | TRBV24-1 | once | TGTGCCACCAGTGAAAGGACAGGGGGGGCTGAAGCTTTCTTT | CATSERTGGAEAFF
TRBJ1-6 | - | TRBV2 | - | TGTGCCAGCAGTGTGGGGGGTTATTCACCCCTCCACTTT | CASSVGGYSPLHF
TRBJ2-3 | - | TRBV13 | - | TGTGCCAGCAGCTTAGGATTCGAGATTAGCACAGATACGCAGTATTTT | CASSLGFEISTDTQYF
TRBJ1-2 | - | TRBV7-2 | few | TGTGCCAGCAGCTTAGTGTCCAGGGAGGGTGGCTACACCTTC | CASSLVSREGGYTF
TRBJ2-5 | - | TRBV7-2 | - | TGTGCCAGCAGCCCCTCTAGCGTACAAGAGACCCAGTACTTC | CASSPSSVQETQYF
TRBJ2-6 | - | TRBV4-1 | - | TGCGCCAGCAGACCTCAGGGAACTGGGGCCAACGTCCTGACTTTC | CASRPQGTGANVLTF
TRBJ1-4 | TRBD1 | TRBV25-1 | - | TGTGCCAGCACCTCAACAGGGGGCATGTACGAAAAACTGTTTTTT | CASTSTGGMYEKLFF
TRBJ2-1 | TRBD2 | TRBV28 | - | TGTGCCAGCAGTTGGATCAGCGGGGGGGCAAATGAGCAGTTCTTC | CASSWISGGANEQFF
TRBJ2-2 | TRBD1 | TRBV5-1 | few | TGCGCCAGCAGCTGGGGACAGTCAGTTGGGGAGCTGTTTTTT | CASSWGQSVGELFF
TRBJ1-6 | - | TRBV5-4 | few | TGTGCCAGCAGCCAGTATAATTCACCCCTCCACTTT | CASSQYNSPLHF
TRBJ2-7 | TRBD1 | TRBV10-3 | - | TGTGCCATCCAGGGACAGGGCCCCTACGAGCAGTACTTC | CAIQGQGPYEQYF
TRBJ2-6 | - | TRBV5-4 | - | TGTGCCAGCAGCTTGGCAGGGGCTGGGGCCAACGTCCTGACTTTC | CASSLAGAGANVLTF
TRBJ2-1 | - | TRBV7-9 | - | TGTGCCAGCAGCGGACCGCCGGCGGGGGCCCTTGACGAGCAGTTCTTC | CASSGPPAGALDEQFF
TRBJ1-6 | - | TRBV29-1 | - | TGCAGCGTTTCCCCAGGGGCTGGTTCACCCCTCCACTTT | CSVSPGAGSPLHF
TRBJ1-3 | - | TRBV3-1/TRBV3-2 | - | TGTGCCAGCAGCAAGGGAGACTCTGGAAACACCATATATTTT | CASSKGDSGNTIYF
TRBJ1-1 | - | TRBV10-1 | - | TGCGCCAGCAGTGGAACCCGGGTCACCACTGAAGCTTTCTTT | CASSGTRVTTEAFF
TRBJ2-5 | TRBD1 | TRBV18 | - | TGTGCCAGCTCACTTAGGACAGGGCCAGAGACCCAGTACTTC | CASSLRTGPETQYF
TRBJ2-7 | - | TRBV5-6 | - | TGTGCCAGCAGTCTTGCCGGGACTCGGGGCTCCGAGCAGTACTTC | CASSLAGTRGSEQYF
TRBJ2-2 | TRBD1 | TRBV5-1 | - | TGCGCCAGCAGCTGGGACAGGGAGATTCCCGGGGAGCTGTTTTTT | CASSWDREIPGELFF
TRBJ1-1 | TRBD1 | TRBV9 | - | TGTGCCAGCAGCGATGGACAGGGGAGGTACACTGAAGCTTTCTTT | CASSDGQGRYTEAFF